These T cell receptor beta chains were read from a single sample in a study of Ad26.COV2.S vaccination and SARS-CoV-2 variants. The table came from immunoSEQ multiplex PCR; TCRdb's copy has only in-frame clones and leaves some out. This sample has about 410,000 clones, with about 90% found just once. The specimen comprised peripheral blood, sampled in a trial of Ad26.COV2.S vaccine versus placebo. These receptors originate from a person aged 18-60 years who received the Ad26.COV2.S COVID-19 vaccine or a placebo. CDR3s include the opening cysteine and the closing phenylalanine or tryptophan. The D gene is left open where the match is weak. The listing skips clone size in some rows; elsewhere it reads once, few, many or a size class.

V: TRBV28; J: TRBJ2-7; size: .; D: .; DNA: TGTGCCAGCAGTTTGGAAGGGTCAGGTAAAGCCAGTGGGCAGTACTTC; CDR3: CASSLEGSGKASGQYF
V: TRBV19; J: TRBJ1-2; size: .; D: .; DNA: TGTGCCAGTAGTATTTTGAGGGAAGGAAATGGCTACACCTTC; CDR3: CASSILREGNGYTF
V: TRBV2; J: TRBJ1-2; size: .; D: TRBD1; DNA: TGTGCCAGCAGTGTGTCGCAGGGGGATGGCTACACCTTC; CDR3: CASSVSQGDGYTF
V: TRBV7-6; J: TRBJ2-2; size: few; D: TRBD1; DNA: TGTGCCAGCAGCTCCGTCCTCCTGACAGGGGCAGCGAACACCGGGGAGCTGTTTTTT; CDR3: CASSSVLLTGAANTGELFF
V: TRBV10-2; J: TRBJ2-4; size: once; D: TRBD2; DNA: TGCGCCAGCAGTGAGAAGGAGAGCGGGGGTTATTCCTTTGGCAAAAACATTCAGTACTTC; CDR3: CASSEKESGGYSFGKNIQYF
V: TRBV6-4; J: TRBJ2-3; size: .; D: TRBD1; DNA: TGTGCCAGCAGCAGACAGGGGAGCCTCACAGATACGCAGTATTTT; CDR3: CASSRQGSLTDTQYF
V: TRBV4-1; J: TRBJ2-5; size: once; D: .; DNA: TGCGCCAGCAGCCATACAGGGGGGGGGAAAGAGACCCAGTACTTC; CDR3: CASSHTGGGKETQYF
V: TRBV5-1; J: TRBJ1-3; size: .; D: TRBD1; DNA: TGCGCCAGCAGCCGCTGGGACAGGACATTCTCTGGAAACACCATATATTTT; CDR3: CASSRWDRTFSGNTIYF
V: TRBV29-1; J: TRBJ2-7; size: once; D: TRBD1; DNA: TGCAGCGTTGAAGTTTTGGGACAGGGGTTTCCCTACGAGCAGTACTTC; CDR3: CSVEVLGQGFPYEQYF
V: TRBV15; J: TRBJ2-5; size: .; D: TRBD2; DNA: TGTGCCACCAGCAGAAAACTTAGCGGGGGGTACCAAGAGACCCAGTACTTC; CDR3: CATSRKLSGGYQETQYF
V: TRBV9; J: TRBJ1-6; size: .; D: .; DNA: TGTGCCAGCAGCCTCGGGGGGGTTCAGAATTCACCCCTCCACTTT; CDR3: CASSLGGVQNSPLHF
V: TRBV5-6; J: TRBJ2-7; size: once; D: TRBD1; DNA: TGTGCCAGCAGCCCGGGGACAGGGTACTACGAGCAGTACTTC; CDR3: CASSPGTGYYEQYF
V: TRBV19; J: TRBJ2-7; size: .; D: .; DNA: TGTGCCAGTAGTATAGTCGGGTACTCCTACGAGCAGTACTTC; CDR3: CASSIVGYSYEQYF
V: TRBV4-1; J: TRBJ1-1; size: .; D: .; DNA: TGCGCCAGCAGCCAGGGGGCTCCTGGGCAGATGAACACTGAAGCTTTCTTT; CDR3: CASSQGAPGQMNTEAFF
V: TRBV18; J: TRBJ2-7; size: .; D: .; DNA: TGTGCCAGCTCCGACGGCCAGGTCCCGAACTACGAGCAGTACTTC; CDR3: CASSDGQVPNYEQYF
V: TRBV6-5; J: TRBJ1-6; size: .; D: .; DNA: TGTGCCAGCAGTTACACAGGGAGTACTTCACCCCTCCACTTT; CDR3: CASSYTGSTSPLHF
V: TRBV5-1; J: TRBJ2-7; size: .; D: .; DNA: TGCGCCAGCAGCTTGGGGCCACTAAGCGATTCCTACGAGCAGTACTTC; CDR3: CASSLGPLSDSYEQYF
V: TRBV29-1; J: TRBJ1-1; size: once; D: .; DNA: TGCAGCGTTGAGAGGGCCATAGACACTGAAGCTTTCTTT; CDR3: CSVERAIDTEAFF
V: TRBV12-3/TRBV12-4; J: TRBJ2-1; size: .; D: .; DNA: TGTGCCAGCAGTCCCCCAAACAATGAGCAGTTCTTC; CDR3: CASSPPNNEQFF
V: TRBV9; J: TRBJ2-1; size: .; D: .; DNA: TGTGCCAGCAGCGTAGCCGACAATGAGCAGTTCTTC; CDR3: CASSVADNEQFF
V: TRBV10-3; J: TRBJ1-1; size: .; D: .; DNA: TGTGCCATCAGTGAGCCCCCGTGGAAGGGAGAGGACACTGAAGCTTTCTTT; CDR3: CAISEPPWKGEDTEAFF
V: TRBV7-8; J: TRBJ2-5; size: .; D: TRBD2; DNA: TGTGCCAGCAGCTTAGAGATTTCTAGCGGGGGGGAGACCCAGTACTTC; CDR3: CASSLEISSGGETQYF
V: TRBV6-5; J: TRBJ2-5; size: .; D: .; DNA: TGTGCCACGACTCGGGCGGGGGCCCCCGAGACCCAGTACTTC; CDR3: CATTRAGAPETQYF
V: TRBV5-6; J: TRBJ1-1; size: .; D: TRBD1; DNA: TGTGCCAGCAGCTTGGTTGAGGCAGGGGGCCTGGGGACTGAAGCTTTCTTT; CDR3: CASSLVEAGGLGTEAFF
V: TRBV19; J: TRBJ2-3; size: once; D: .; DNA: TGTGCCAGTAGCAGGGGACCCGCAGATACGCAGTATTTT; CDR3: CASSRGPADTQYF
V: TRBV2; J: TRBJ2-5; size: .; D: .; DNA: TGTGCCAGCCCCGAAGGCGGGACATTTGAGACCCAGTACTTC; CDR3: CASPEGGTFETQYF
V: TRBV4-1; J: TRBJ2-5; size: .; D: TRBD2; DNA: TGCGCCAGCAGCCAAGGGACAGCGGGGGGGAAAGAGACCCAGTACTTC; CDR3: CASSQGTAGGKETQYF
V: TRBV7-2; J: TRBJ1-4; size: .; D: .; DNA: TGTGCCAGCAGCTTAGAATATAAGTCGGCCGTCGAAAAACTGTTTTTT; CDR3: CASSLEYKSAVEKLFF
V: TRBV25-1; J: TRBJ2-3; size: .; D: .; DNA: TGTGCCAGCAGTGCGATCCTTAGCACAGATACGCAGTATTTT; CDR3: CASSAILSTDTQYF
V: TRBV19; J: TRBJ1-5; size: .; D: .; DNA: TGTGCCAGTAGTATAATAAACAATCAGCCCCAGCATTTT; CDR3: CASSIINNQPQHF
V: TRBV5-1; J: TRBJ1-3; size: once; D: .; DNA: TGCGCCAGCAGCTTGTACCCGGACAGCTCTGGAAACACCATATATTTT; CDR3: CASSLYPDSSGNTIYF
V: TRBV4-3; J: TRBJ1-5; size: .; D: .; DNA: TGCGCCAGCAGCCAATACAGGAGGGGAGCGAGCAATCAGCCCCAGCATTTT; CDR3: CASSQYRRGASNQPQHF
V: TRBV27; J: TRBJ2-7; size: few; D: .; DNA: TGTGCCAGCAGTTTTATTCCCCCCGCTAGCTACGAGCAGTACTTC; CDR3: CASSFIPPASYEQYF
V: TRBV19; J: TRBJ1-1; size: .; D: TRBD1; DNA: TGTGCCAGTAGTATGCTGCAGGGGGTGAACACTGAAGCTTTCTTT; CDR3: CASSMLQGVNTEAFF
V: TRBV2; J: TRBJ1-1; size: .; D: .; DNA: TGTGCCAGCAGTGAGTATAGGGGCCGGAACACTGAAGCTTTCTTT; CDR3: CASSEYRGRNTEAFF
V: TRBV5-6; J: TRBJ1-4; size: .; D: .; DNA: TGTGCCAGCAGCTTGGAGCCAGGGTATTCGGGAGTTGAAAAACTGTTTTTT; CDR3: CASSLEPGYSGVEKLFF
V: TRBV27; J: TRBJ2-7; size: .; D: .; DNA: TGTGCCAGCAGTTCGGGTCGGGGGACGATTAACTACGAGCAGTACTTC; CDR3: CASSSGRGTINYEQYF
V: TRBV3-1/TRBV3-2; J: TRBJ2-6; size: .; D: TRBD1; DNA: TGTGCCAGCAGCCAAGAAGGGGACAGGTCCGAGGGGACTGGGGCCAACGTCCTGACTTTC; CDR3: CASSQEGDRSEGTGANVLTF
V: TRBV19; J: TRBJ2-6; size: .; D: .; DNA: TGTGCCAGTAACCCTATCGGGGTAGCTGGGGCCAACGTCCTGACTTTC; CDR3: CASNPIGVAGANVLTF
V: TRBV7-9; J: TRBJ1-1; size: once; D: .; DNA: TGTGCCAGCAGCTCCCGACGAAAAACAGATAACACTGAAGCTTTCTTT; CDR3: CASSSRRKTDNTEAFF
V: TRBV19; J: TRBJ1-4; size: .; D: TRBD1; DNA: TGTGCCAGTAGTATACGGGACAGAAGTAATGAAAAACTGTTTTTT; CDR3: CASSIRDRSNEKLFF
V: TRBV5-1; J: TRBJ2-2; size: .; D: .; DNA: TGCGCCAGCAGCTTTTCCGGGGGTGACACCGGGGAGCTGTTTTTT; CDR3: CASSFSGGDTGELFF